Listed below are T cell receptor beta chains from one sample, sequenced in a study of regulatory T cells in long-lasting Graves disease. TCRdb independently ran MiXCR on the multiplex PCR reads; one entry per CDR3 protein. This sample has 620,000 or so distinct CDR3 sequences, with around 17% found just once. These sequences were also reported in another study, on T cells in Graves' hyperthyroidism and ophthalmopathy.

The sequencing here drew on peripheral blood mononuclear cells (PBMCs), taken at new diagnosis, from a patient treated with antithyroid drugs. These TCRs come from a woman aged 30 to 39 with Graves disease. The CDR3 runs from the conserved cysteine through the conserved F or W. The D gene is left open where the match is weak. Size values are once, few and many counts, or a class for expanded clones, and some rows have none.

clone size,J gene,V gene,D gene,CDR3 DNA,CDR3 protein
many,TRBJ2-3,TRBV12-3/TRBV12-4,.,TGTGCCAGCAGTCGACAGTACCCTAGCACAGATACGCAGTATTTT,CASSRQYPSTDTQYF
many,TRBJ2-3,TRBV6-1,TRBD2,TGTGCCACCTCGGGACTAGCGGTCACAGATACGCAGTATTTT,CATSGLAVTDTQYF
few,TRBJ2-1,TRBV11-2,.,TGTGCCAGCAGCTCCAGGGTATCCTACAATGAGCAGTTCTTC,CASSSRVSYNEQFF
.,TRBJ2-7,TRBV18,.,TGTGCCAGCTCACCCACTCAGAGCTCCTACGAGCAGTACTTC,CASSPTQSSYEQYF
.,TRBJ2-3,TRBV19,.,TGTGCCACCAAGAGGACGATAAGCACAGATACGCAGTATTTT,CATKRTISTDTQYF
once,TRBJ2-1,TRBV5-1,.,TGTGCCAGCAGCTTGGAGAACATAAGGCCAACATACAATGAGCAGTTCTTC,CASSLENIRPTYNEQFF
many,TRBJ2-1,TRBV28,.,TGTGCCAGCAGTGATGCTGGTAATGAGCAGTTCTTC,CASSDAGNEQFF
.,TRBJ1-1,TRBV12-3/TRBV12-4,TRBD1,TGTGCCAGCAGTACCCGGACAGGGTGGCGAGCTTTCTTT,CASSTRTGWRAFF
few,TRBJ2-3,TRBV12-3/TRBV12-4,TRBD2,TGTGCCAGCAGTGTAGCGGGAGTAAACTCAGATACGCAGTATTTT,CASSVAGVNSDTQYF
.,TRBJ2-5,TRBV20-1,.,TGCAGTGTGCCCGGCGGGCGAGAGACCCAGTACTTC,CSVPGGRETQYF
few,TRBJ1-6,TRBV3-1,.,TGTGCCAGCAGCCAAGAGCGACAGCGCAATTCACCCCTCCACTTT,CASSQERQRNSPLHF
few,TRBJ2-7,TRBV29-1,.,TGCAGCGTTGAAGCGGTATCCTACGAGCAGTACTTC,CSVEAVSYEQYF
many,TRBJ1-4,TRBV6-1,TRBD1,TGTGCCAGCAGTCCTCCCGGGACAGGAGGGTCGAATGAAAAACTGTTTTTT,CASSPPGTGGSNEKLFF
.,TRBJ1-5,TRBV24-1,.,TGTGCCACCAGTCTTCCAAACAGCAATCAGCCCCAGCATTTT,CATSLPNSNQPQHF
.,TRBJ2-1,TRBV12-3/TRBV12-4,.,TGTGCCAGCACCCGAGCTGGTGAGCAGTTCTTC,CASTRAGEQFF
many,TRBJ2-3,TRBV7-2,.,TGTGCCAGCAGCCCGTGGACGGGTACTAGCACAGATACGCAGTATTTT,CASSPWTGTSTDTQYF
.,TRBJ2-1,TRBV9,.,TGTGCCAGCAGCCCCCAGCAGTACAATGAGCAGTTCTTC,CASSPQQYNEQFF
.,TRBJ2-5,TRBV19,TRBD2,TGTGCCAGTAGTATAGGGGCTAGCGGGAATCGCGAGACCCAGTACTTC,CASSIGASGNRETQYF
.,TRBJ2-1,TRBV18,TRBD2,TGTGCCAGCTCTGCGATGGTAGCGGGAGTAAATGAGCAGTTCTTC,CASSAMVAGVNEQFF
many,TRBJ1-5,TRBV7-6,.,TGTGCCAGCAGCTTAGCGCAGCATCAGCCCCAGCATTTT,CASSLAQHQPQHF
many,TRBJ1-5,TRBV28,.,TGTGCCAGCAGTTTTTCCCGACCAGAAGGGCAGCCCCAGCATTTT,CASSFSRPEGQPQHF
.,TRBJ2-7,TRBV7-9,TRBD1,TGTGCCAGCAGCACGGGACAGGGGACGCGTGGAAGCTCCTACGAGCAGTACTTC,CASSTGQGTRGSSYEQYF
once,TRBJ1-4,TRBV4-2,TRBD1,TGTGCCAGCAGCCAAGAACGGGACAGTAATGAAAAACTGTTTTTT,CASSQERDSNEKLFF
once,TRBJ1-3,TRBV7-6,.,TGTGCCAGCAGCTTAACGGGGAGCTCTGGAAACACCATATATTTT,CASSLTGSSGNTIYF
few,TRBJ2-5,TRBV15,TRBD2,TGTGCCACCAGCACCGGACTAGCGGGTTTCCAAGAGACCCAGTACTTC,CATSTGLAGFQETQYF
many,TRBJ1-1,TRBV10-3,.,TGTGCCATCATCGTCAGCCTGAACACTGAAGCTTTCTTT,CAIIVSLNTEAFF
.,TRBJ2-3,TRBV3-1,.,TGTGCCAGCAGCACGGGACTTCCCGATACGCAGTATTTT,CASSTGLPDTQYF
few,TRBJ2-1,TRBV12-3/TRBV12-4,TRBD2,TGTGCCAGCAGGGGGGCTAGCGGGAGTCCTCTGGATGAGCAGCTCTTC,CASRGASGSPLDEQLF
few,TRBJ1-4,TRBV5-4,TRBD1,TGTGCCAGCACGGCAACCGGGACAGTAAATGAAAAACTGTTTTTT,CASTATGTVNEKLFF
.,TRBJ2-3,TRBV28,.,TGTGCCTGTCGGGGCGGGGGCACAGATACGCAGTATTTT,CACRGGGTDTQYF
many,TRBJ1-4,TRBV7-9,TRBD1,TGTGCCAGCAGCCCGGGACAGGGGAATAATGAAAAACTGTTTTTT,CASSPGQGNNEKLFF
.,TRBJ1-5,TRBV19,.,TGTGCCAGTAGTACCACCGCGGGACGGAGGATGGGTGGCAATCAGCCCCAGCATTTT,CASSTTAGRRMGGNQPQHF
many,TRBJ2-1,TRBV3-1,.,TGTGCCAGCAGCCTGAGCTCGGCCTCCTACAATGAGCAGTTCTTC,CASSLSSASYNEQFF
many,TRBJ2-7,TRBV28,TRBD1,TGTGCCAGCAGTTTATATATGGGACAGGCATTCGAGCAGTACTTC,CASSLYMGQAFEQYF
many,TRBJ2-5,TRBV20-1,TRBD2,TGCAGTGCTAGTGGACTAGAAATCATAGAGACCCAGTACTTC,CSASGLEIIETQYF
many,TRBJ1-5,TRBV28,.,TGTGCCAGCAGTCCAAACGTTGGAGCGAGTCAGCCCCAGCATTTT,CASSPNVGASQPQHF
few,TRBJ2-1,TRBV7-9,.,TGTGCCAGCAACCGAGACCTAATGTACAATGAGCAGTTCTTC,CASNRDLMYNEQFF
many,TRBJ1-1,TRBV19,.,TGTGCCAGTAGTATAGACAAGGGAAGGGTTCCCACTGAAGCTTTCTTT,CASSIDKGRVPTEAFF
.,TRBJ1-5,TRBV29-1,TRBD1,TGCAGCCTACAGGGAGCCAGGGGGAAGAATCAGCCCCAGCATTTT,CSLQGARGKNQPQHF
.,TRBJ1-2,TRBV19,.,TGTGCCAGTAGTACCCTGGGGTATGGCTACACCTTC,CASSTLGYGYTF
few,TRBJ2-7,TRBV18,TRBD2,TGTGCCAGCTCACTCGGAACTAGCGGCGTCTACTCCTACGAGCAGTACTTC,CASSLGTSGVYSYEQYF
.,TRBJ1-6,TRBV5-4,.,TGTGCCAGCAGCTACGACCCACGTTCACCCCTCCACTTT,CASSYDPRSPLHF
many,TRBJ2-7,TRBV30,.,TGTGCCTGGACGGAAGGTGCCGAGCAGTACTTC,CAWTEGAEQYF
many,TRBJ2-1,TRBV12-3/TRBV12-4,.,TGTGCCAGCAGTACAGGCAATGAGCAGTTCTTC,CASSTGNEQFF
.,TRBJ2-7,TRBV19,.,TGTGCCAGTAGTATATCCGTTTCCGGGACCACCTACGAGCAGTACTTC,CASSISVSGTTYEQYF
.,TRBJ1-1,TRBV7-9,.,TGTGCCAGCAGTAAGTCGGCAGCGAACACTGAAGCTTTCTTT,CASSKSAANTEAFF
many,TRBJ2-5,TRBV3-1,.,TGTGCCAGCAGCCTCCTTGGATTCGAGACCCAGTACTTC,CASSLLGFETQYF
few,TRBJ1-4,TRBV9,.,TGTGCCAGCAGCGCTGTGGGAGGGGTTGGTGAAAAACTGTTTTTT,CASSAVGGVGEKLFF